One sample yielded the 13 T cell receptor beta chains listed below, sequenced in a study of blood T cell repertoires in COVID-19. TCRdb's table, derived via immunoSEQ multiplex PCR, lists solely in-frame clones and lacks some. The sample lists about 130,000 clones, just under 85% occurring once. Sequencing was performed on PBMCs or T cells enriched from blood (not recorded which). These receptor sequences come from a man aged 50 to 60 who had recovered from COVID-19.

The genes are TRBV5-5 and TRBJ1-1; tentative D call: TRBD1 (6 bases). Germline CDR1 and CDR2: SGHKS and YYEKEE (reference sequence). Trimming removed 0 bases at V and 0 bases at J, with 15 bases between. This CDR3 is 17 amino acids long. The CDR3 bases are TGTGCCAGCAGCTTGGAAGGACAGAGCCTAATGAACACTGAAGCTTTCTTT. It codes for CASSLEGQSLMNTEAFF.

This chain links TRBV7-8 with TRBJ1-5; D uncertain. Per germline, CDR1 SGHVS and CDR2 FQNEAQ. CDR3 length: 12 amino acids. Trimming removed 8 bases from V and 6 bases from J, with 11 bases in between. The CDR3: CASGPAGQPQHF. In nucleotides, the CDR3 is TGTGCCAGCGGCCCCGCAGGTCAGCCCCAGCATTTT.

The V call is TRBV6-5, the J call TRBJ1-6; D unresolved. CDR1 is MNHEY, CDR2 SVGAGI, per germline. V shed 6 bases and J shed 8 bases, with 11 bases lying between them. This CDR3 is 13 amino acids long. In DNA, the CDR3 is TGTGCCAGCAGCAAAGACTGGGATTCACCCCTCCACTTT. It translates to CASSKDWDSPLHF.

The rearrangement joins TRBV19 to TRBJ2-2, with D possibly TRBD1 on 5 matching bases. CDR1 LNHDA and CDR2 SQIVND come from the germline V gene (reference sequence). The V end lost 5 bases, the J end lost 0 bases, and 10 bases lay between the germline ends. This CDR3 is built from 15 residues. The CDR3: CASSLGHANTGELFF. CDR3 coding DNA: TGTGCCAGTAGTCTAGGACACGCGAACACCGGGGAGCTGTTTTTT.

The V call is TRBV18, the J call TRBJ2-5; TRBD1 aligns across 10 bases. This CDR3 contains 15 residues. J lost 5 bases, V lost 1 base, and 4 bases had no gene match. Germline assignment: CDR1 KGHSH and CDR2 LQKENI. In nucleotides, the CDR3 is TGTGCCAGCTCACCACGACAGGGGGCGGCGGAGACCCAGTACTTC. This translates into CASSPRQGAAETQYF.

The chain recombines TRBV9 with TRBJ2-1; D not resolved. The CDR3 is 13 residues long. Trimming shortened V by 0 bases and J by 4 bases, and 5 bases separated the two germline ends. The V gene's germline CDR1 is SGDLS and CDR2 YYNGEE. CDR3 bases: TGTGCCAGCAGCGTAGCAGTATACAATGAGCAGTTCTTC. As protein: CASSVAVYNEQFF.

This rearrangement joins TRBV4-3 to TRBJ2-7; 10 bases are shared with TRBD2. V dropped 2 bases and J dropped 2; count of bases not matched to a gene: 6. Per the germline V gene, CDR1 is LGHNA and CDR2 is YSLEER. The CDR3 runs 16 residues. CDR3 DNA: TGCGCCAGCAGCCAAATGACTAGCGGGTACGCCTACGAGCAGTACTTC. It translates to CASSQMTSGYAYEQYF.

The J gene is TRBJ2-5, the V gene TRBV7-6; maybe TRBD1 (6 bases). V lost 1 base and J 5 bases, leaving 11 bases between the germline ends. The CDR3 is 14 amino acids. Germline V gives CDR1 SGHVS, CDR2 FNYEAQ. Here the CDR3 reads CASSLGQGWETQYF. The CDR3 DNA reads as TGTGCCAGCAGCTTAGGGCAGGGGTGGGAGACCCAGTACTTC.

The V and J genes are TRBV6-9 and TRBJ2-3; D gene ambiguous. The CDR3 has 12 residues. CDR1 and CDR2 from the germline V gene are MNHGY and SVAAGI. Trimming shortened V by 5 bases and J by 2 bases, and 5 bases separated the two germline ends. CDR3 sequence (DNA): TGTGCCAGCAGTGCACACACAGATACGCAGTATTTT. Translation: CASSAHTDTQYF.

This clone was detected only a few times. The rearrangement links TRBV30 to TRBJ2-7; a possible D gene is TRBD1 (6 bases). V dropped 3 bases and J dropped 3 bases, with 18 bases sitting between them. The CDR3 consists of 15 residues. Germline V lookup: CDR1 GTSNPN, CDR2 SVGIG (reference sequence). This chain's CDR3 is CAWRKDRLTGYEQYF. CDR3 DNA sequence: TGTGCCTGGAGGAAGGACAGACTCACGGGCTACGAGCAGTACTTC. Variable domain in full (rest from reference TRBV30 and TRBJ2-7): SQTIHQWPATLVQPVGSPLSLECTVEGTSNPNLYWYRQAAGRGLQLLFYSVGIGQISSEVPQNLSASRPQDRQFILSSKKLLLSDSGFYLCAWRKDRLTGYEQYFGPGTRLTVT.

The chain joins TRBV24-1 to TRBJ2-3, with 8 nucleotides matching TRBD1. Per germline, CDR1 KGHDR and CDR2 SFDVKD. The V segment lost 3 bases and the J segment 1 base; nucleotides outside the gene matches: 2. There are 15 residues in the CDR3. CDR3 sequence: CATSDPTGGTDTQYF. The DNA for the CDR3 is TGTGCCACCAGTGATCCGACAGGGGGCACAGATACGCAGTATTTT.

Points on this clone: The sample carries other DNA sequences with the same CDR3. The rearrangement links TRBV4-3 to TRBJ1-2; the match to TRBD1 covers 8 bases. Germline lookup yields CDR1 LGHNA and CDR2 YSLEER. The CDR3 runs to 14 residues. The trim removed 4 bases at V and 2 bases at J, leaving 3 bases unmatched. CDR3: CASSRGQGNYGYTF. The DNA for the CDR3 is TGCGCCAGCAGCCGAGGACAGGGAAACTATGGCTACACCTTC.

Notes on this clone: Other DNA sequences within the sample encode an identical CDR3. The V gene is TRBV6-5, the J gene TRBJ1-3; 10 bases align to TRBD1. Germline lookup yields CDR1 MNHEY and CDR2 SVGAGI. CDR3 length equals 16 residues. J was trimmed by 4 bases and V by 0 bases; bases with no gene match: 3. CDR3 bases: TGTGCCAGCAGTTACTCAGGGACAGGGGCCGGAAACACCATATATTTT. This translates into CASSYSGTGAGNTIYF.